One sample yielded the 20 T cell receptor beta chains listed below, sequenced in a study of T cells after yellow fever vaccination. TCRdb re-called the 5' RACE reads with MiXCR, one entry per CDR3 protein. The repertoire holds a few hundred thousand distinct CDR3 sequences, with less than 3.5% as singletons. The source material was CD4+ T cells sorted from PBMCs, sampled 10 days after the yellow fever booster vaccination. The receptors originated from a man between 18 and 35 years old who received the YFV17D yellow fever vaccine.

At least ten counts were recorded for this clonotype. The chain combines TRBV6-6 with TRBJ1-1; 7 nucleotides match TRBD1. The CDR3 is 14 residues long. CDR1 is MNHNY and CDR2 is SVGAGI in the germline V gene (reference sequence). The V and J ends lost 2 bases and 4 bases, in that order; junction bases with no gene match: 4. The CDR3 bases are TGTGCCAGCAGTTACCCAGGGGGAGGCACTGAAGCTTTCTTT. As protein: CASSYPGGGTEAFF.

The J gene is TRBJ1-2, the V gene TRBV5-1, with 7 bases identical to TRBD1. This CDR3 region has 14 residues. Germline-derived CDR1 and CDR2 are SGHRS and YFSETQ. After removal of 0 bases from V and 4 bases from J, the junction contained 3 bases not matched to a gene. The CDR3 DNA follows: TGCGCCAGCAGCTTGGTCCCAGGGGGCTATGGCTACACCTTC. Translating gives CASSLVPGGYGYTF.

This clonotype was observed a handful of times. The chain employs TRBV3-1 and TRBJ1-3; 8 nucleotides line up with TRBD1. J lost 3 bases, V lost 5 bases, and 9 bases had no gene match. CDR1 is LGHDT and CDR2 is YNNKEL in the germline V gene (reference sequence). The CDR3 contains 16 residues. CDR3 residues: CASSTSTGADGNTIYF. The DNA for the CDR3 is TGTGCCAGCAGCACGTCGACAGGGGCGGATGGAAACACCATATATTTT.

This clonotype was seen at least ten times. The chain combines TRBV6-1 with TRBJ2-3; either TRBD1 or TRBD2 may fit D (5 bases each). Germline V gene data show CDR1 as MNHNS and CDR2 as SASEGT. The CDR3 totals 14 residues. V was cut by 1 base and J by 3 bases, with 8 bases left in between. DNA of the CDR3: TGTGCCAGCAGTGAAGGTTGGGGGACAGATACGCAGTATTTT. It is translated as CASSEGWGTDTQYF.

The V gene is TRBV6-6, the J gene TRBJ2-7; D gene uncertain. Trimming took off 7 bases at V and 6 bases at J, with 19 bases between the two ends. From germline, CDR1 is MNHNY and CDR2 SVGAGI (reference sequence). The CDR3 length is 14 residues. This CDR3 reads CASTHEPLSSEQYF. The CDR3 DNA reads TGTGCCAGCACCCATGAGCCCCTGTCTTCCGAGCAGTACTTC.

This clonotype was seen many times. The V gene is TRBV6-1, the J gene TRBJ1-6, with a possible D match to TRBD1 (6 bases). The V gene lost 5 bases and the J gene lost 7 bases, with 15 bases spanning the gap. Germline CDR1 reads MNHNS; CDR2 reads SASEGT. The CDR3 contains 15 residues. The CDR3 reads CASSSYRVGNSPLHF. CDR3 nucleotide sequence: TGTGCCAGCAGTTCCTACAGGGTTGGAAATTCACCCCTCCACTTT.

This clonotype was seen at least ten times. The CDR3 sequence: CASSPDRTYNEQFF. The CDR3 nucleotides read TGTGCCAGCTCACCCGACAGGACCTACAATGAGCAGTTCTTC. The V and J genes are TRBV18 and TRBJ2-1, with TRBD1 as a possible D gene (6 bases). The germline V gene has CDR1 KGHSH and CDR2 LQKENI. The CDR3 is made up of 14 amino acids. The V end was cut by 3 bases, the J end by 2 bases, with 8 bases between.

A few counts support this clonotype. The chain recombines TRBV5-1 with TRBJ1-1; D is possibly TRBD1 (6 bases). Germline V CDR1 and CDR2: SGHRS, YFSETQ. V lost 4 bases to trimming and J lost 4 bases, with 14 bases between them. This CDR3 contains 14 residues. The CDR3 coding sequence is TGCGCCAGCAGCATGTGGGAGGGGGTCACTGAAGCTTTCTTT. This sequence encodes CASSMWEGVTEAFF.

This clonotype was seen a few times. The chain employs TRBV18 and TRBJ2-7; possible D gene TRBD2, 5 bases. V lost 6 bases and J lost 5, with 14 bases in between. The CDR3 extends over 13 amino acids. Germline assignment: CDR1 KGHSH and CDR2 LQKENI. The CDR3 coding sequence is TGTGCCAGCTCCCCCGCCGGGGTCCACGAGCAGTACGTC. This codes for CASSPAGVHEQYV.

This clonotype was recorded many times. V gene TRBV28 combines with J gene TRBJ2-1; TRBD1 might be the D (6 bases). The CDR3 length is 13 residues. V lost 7 bases to trimming and J lost 7 bases, with 14 bases between them. Germline-derived CDR1 and CDR2 are MDHEN and SYDVKM. CDR3 nucleotide sequence: TGTGCCAGCACTGAGACAGGCGGGAATGAGCAGTTCTTC. It codes for CASTETGGNEQFF. The full variable domain, completed using reference TRBV28 and TRBJ2-1, is DVKVTQSSRYLVKRTGEKVFLECVQDMDHENMFWYRQDPGLGLRLIYFSYDVKMKEKGDIPEGYSVSREKKERFSLILESASTNQTSMYLCASTETGGNEQFFGPGTRLTVL.

This clonotype was counted a few times. The chain combines TRBV24-1 with TRBJ2-2; the match to TRBD2 covers 8 bases. CDR3 size: 16 residues. The trim removed 4 bases at V and 6 bases at J, leaving 9 bases unmatched. Germline V gene data show CDR1 as KGHDR and CDR2 as SFDVKD. As DNA, the CDR3 is TGTGCCACCAGTGAGCCGGGACTAGACGATTCCGGGGAGCTGTTTTTT. Translated: CATSEPGLDDSGELFF.

This clonotype was seen many times. V is TRBV3-1 and J is TRBJ2-5; perhaps D is TRBD1 or TRBD2 (6 bases each). There are 17 residues in the CDR3. Germline V gene data show CDR1 as LGHDT and CDR2 as YNNKEL (reference sequence). Trimming stripped 4 bases from V and 5 bases from J, with 23 bases between. The CDR3 sequence: CASSPEGGVGFSETQYF. CDR3 bases: TGTGCCAGCAGCCCGGAGGGGGGCGTTGGGTTTTCGGAGACCCAGTACTTC.

The rearrangement joins TRBV29-1 to TRBJ2-5, with D hard to call. The V gene lost 0 bases and the J gene lost 4 bases, with 6 bases spanning the gap. The CDR3 length is 12 residues. Germline-derived CDR1 and CDR2 are SQVTM and ANQGSEA. CDR3 amino acids: CSVEERLETQYF. Written as DNA, the CDR3 is TGCAGCGTTGAAGAGCGATTAGAGACCCAGTACTTC.

There are a few counts of this clonotype. The chain joins TRBV9 to TRBJ2-1, with 8 bases that match TRBD2. The CDR3 loop spans 14 amino acids. Germline V gives CDR1 SGDLS, CDR2 YYNGEE. The trim removed 4 bases at V and 9 bases at J, leaving 9 bases unmatched. This CDR3 reads CASSRASGQGEQFF. CDR3 coding DNA: TGTGCCAGCAGCAGGGCTAGCGGGCAGGGTGAGCAGTTCTTC.

This clonotype has at least ten counts. The V gene is TRBV7-9, the J gene TRBJ1-1, with TRBD1 identical over 8 bases. The junction had 9 bases not matched to a gene; V was cut back by 1 base and J by 5 bases. The CDR3 totals 16 residues. CDR1 is SEHNR and CDR2 is FQNEAQ in the germline V gene (reference sequence). CDR3 DNA sequence: TGTGCCAGCAGCTTAGTCGTAGGACAGGGATCGACTGAAGCTTTCTTT. It is translated as CASSLVVGQGSTEAFF.

This chain connects TRBV12-3 or TRBV12-4 to TRBJ1-2, with 12 bases aligning to TRBD1. The junction had 8 bases not matched to a gene; V was cut back by 5 bases and J by 7 bases. CDR3 length: 15 amino acids. The CDR3 DNA follows: TGTGCCAGCAGTCGAACCGGGACAGGGGGCTTTGGCTACACCTTC. Translated, it gives CASSRTGTGGFGYTF.

This clonotype was recorded a few times. This chain uses TRBV7-9 with TRBJ2-1; 9 nucleotides match TRBD2. The CDR3 length is 17 residues. The V segment lost 5 bases and the J segment 4 bases; nucleotides outside the gene matches: 12. Germline V gene sequence: CDR1 SEHNR, CDR2 FQNEAQ (reference sequence). The CDR3 sequence: CASSPKFRLAAYNEQFF. The CDR3 DNA sequence: TGTGCCAGCAGCCCGAAGTTTAGACTAGCGGCTTACAATGAGCAGTTCTTC.

The chain has TRBV12-3 or TRBV12-4 and TRBJ2-5, with 7 bases matching TRBD1. The V segment lost 6 bases and the J segment 3 bases; nucleotides outside the gene matches: 10. This CDR3 has 15 amino acids. The CDR3 DNA is TGTGCCAGCAGCCTACGGGGACAGTCCAAAGAGACCCAGTACTTC. Residues: CASSLRGQSKETQYF.

This clonotype came up many times. The rearrangement links TRBV18 to TRBJ2-7; D tentatively fits TRBD1 or TRBD2 (5 bases each). Trimming removed 3 bases at V and 2 bases at J, with 8 bases between. This CDR3 comprises 13 residues. Germline lookup yields CDR1 KGHSH and CDR2 LQKENI. CDR3 nucleotide sequence: TGTGCCAGCTCACCGGGGACCACCTACGAGCAGTACGTC. This sequence encodes CASSPGTTYEQYV.

Many counts were recorded for this clonotype. V gene TRBV5-1 combines with J gene TRBJ2-3, with 9 bases identical to TRBD2. There are 17 residues in the CDR3. V was clipped by 1 base and J by 0 bases; unmatched bases: 6. Germline V gene sequence: CDR1 SGHRS, CDR2 YFSETQ. The CDR3 sequence is CASSLSGTSRSTDTQYF. CDR3 sequence (DNA): TGCGCCAGCAGCTTGTCCGGGACTAGCAGGAGCACAGATACGCAGTATTTT.